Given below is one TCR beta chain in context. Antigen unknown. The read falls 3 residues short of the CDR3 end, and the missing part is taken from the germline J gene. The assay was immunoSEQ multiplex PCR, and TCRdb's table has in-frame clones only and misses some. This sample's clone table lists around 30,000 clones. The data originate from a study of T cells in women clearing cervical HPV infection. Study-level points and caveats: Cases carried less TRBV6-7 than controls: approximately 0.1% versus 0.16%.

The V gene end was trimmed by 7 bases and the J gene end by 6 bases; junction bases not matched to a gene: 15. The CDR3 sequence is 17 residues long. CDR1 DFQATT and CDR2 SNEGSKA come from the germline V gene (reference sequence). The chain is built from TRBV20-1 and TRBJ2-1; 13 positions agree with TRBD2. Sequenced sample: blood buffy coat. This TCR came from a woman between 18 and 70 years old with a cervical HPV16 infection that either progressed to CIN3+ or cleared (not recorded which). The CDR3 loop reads CSVSQAQLAGGPNEQFF. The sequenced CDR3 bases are TGCAGTGTGTCTCAAGCCCAACTAGCGGGAGGGCCCAATGAG.